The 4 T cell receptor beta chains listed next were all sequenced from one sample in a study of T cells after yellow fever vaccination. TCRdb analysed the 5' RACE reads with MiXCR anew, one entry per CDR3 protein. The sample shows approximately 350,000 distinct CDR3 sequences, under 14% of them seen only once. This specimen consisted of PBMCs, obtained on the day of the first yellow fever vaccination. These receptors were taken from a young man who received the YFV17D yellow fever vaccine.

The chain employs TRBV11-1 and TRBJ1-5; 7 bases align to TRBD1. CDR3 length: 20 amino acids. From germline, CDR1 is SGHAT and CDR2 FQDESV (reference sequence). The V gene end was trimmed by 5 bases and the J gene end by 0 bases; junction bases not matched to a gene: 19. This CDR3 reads CASSGSESGQLNDSNQPQHF. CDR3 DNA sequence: TGTGCCAGCAGCGGAAGTGAGTCGGGACAGCTGAACGATAGCAATCAGCCCCAGCATTTT.

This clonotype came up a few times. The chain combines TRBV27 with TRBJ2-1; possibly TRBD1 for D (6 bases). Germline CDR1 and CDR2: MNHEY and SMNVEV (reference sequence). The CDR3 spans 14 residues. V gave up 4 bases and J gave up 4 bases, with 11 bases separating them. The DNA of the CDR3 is TGTGCCAGCAGTTCTCGAAGGGGGTACAATGAGCAGTTCTTC. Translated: CASSSRRGYNEQFF.

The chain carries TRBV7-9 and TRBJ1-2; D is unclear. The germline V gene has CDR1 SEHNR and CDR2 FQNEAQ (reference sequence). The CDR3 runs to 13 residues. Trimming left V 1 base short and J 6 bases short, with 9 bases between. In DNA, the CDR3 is TGTGCCAGCAGCTTAGGGTACGGGGATGGCTACACCTTC. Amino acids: CASSLGYGDGYTF.

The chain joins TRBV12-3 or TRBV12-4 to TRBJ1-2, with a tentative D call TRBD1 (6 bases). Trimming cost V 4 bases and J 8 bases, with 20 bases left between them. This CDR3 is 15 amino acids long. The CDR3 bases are TGTGCCAGCAGTTGGGGAACGGGAACCCAGGGGGGCTACACCTTC. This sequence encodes CASSWGTGTQGGYTF.